This T cell receptor beta chain was sequenced during a study of T cells in Graves' hyperthyroidism and ophthalmopathy (dated by TCRdb to between 2017 and 2020). Some background on the complete study: Peripheral blood was collected at initial diagnosis, before any treatment. A discovery cohort of about 95 patients, approximately 44 with Graves' ophthalmopathy and more than 55 with stable Graves' hyperthyroidism, was used to find distinguishing TCR V-J signatures. Prospective prediction of ophthalmopathy was tested in an independent validation cohort of under 20 hyperthyroidism patients and 17 patients who later progressed to ophthalmopathy. For training and testing, the 100 or so patients in the discovery cohort were randomly divided in a 7:3 ratio. Thyroid tissue and blood T-cell repertoires from roughly 6 Graves' hyperthyroidism patients were also compared in the study. After sampling, hyperthyroidism patients received methimazole starting at 30 mg daily, and ophthalmopathy patients received high-dose intravenous methylprednisolone. The paper describes TCR Vbeta CDR3 sequencing of roughly 130 peripheral blood samples, made up of some 40 ophthalmopathy patients, roughly 80 hyperthyroidism patients and roughly 17 progressor patients. Beyond this particular receptor, the publication reports: During validation, the model predicted progression to ophthalmopathy a median of roughly 7.1 months ahead of onset, with around 65% sensitivity and 72% to 85% specificity. Most expanded thyroid clonotypes (frequency above 0.001) were also found in blood, which suggests that blood repertoires may mirror thyroid immune responses. Ophthalmopathy was separated from stable hyperthyroidism by a 13 V-J signature model, with just over 85% sensitivity and roughly 81% specificity obtained in cross-validation and 80%/75% obtained in testing. Sample size was not statistically predetermined, and investigators were not blinded to group allocation.

The trim is 0 bases for V and 6 bases for J, with a gap of 10 bases between the germline ends. From its cysteine to its phenylalanine, the CDR3 spans 14 amino acids. CDR3 DNA only is kept here, 42 bases in frame from base 1. The germline V gene supplies CDR1 SGDLS and CDR2 YYNGEE. Hyperthyroidism patients were aged 18 to 65 years and newly diagnosed, with disease duration of less than 2 months. The study excluded patients with uncontrolled infections, other autoimmune diseases, pregnancy or lactation. Diagnoses were based on clinical symptoms, serum thyroxine and TRAb, thyroid ultrasound and orbital computed tomography. Blood from progressor patients was drawn when they were first diagnosed with hyperthyroidism, before any ophthalmopathy symptoms appeared. PBMCs were isolated from 7.5 to 10 ml of fresh peripheral blood by Ficoll-Paque density gradient centrifugation. Progressor patients were first diagnosed with Graves' hyperthyroidism and then developed ophthalmopathy during follow-up. Total RNA was extracted with Trizol reagent, and quality was checked on an Agilent 2100 Bioanalyzer.

Amplification of TCR beta CDR3 regions was carried out from RNA transcripts. The TCR CDR3 was subjected to a first round of RT-PCR using the HTBI primer set and the Qiagen OneStep RT-PCR kit. Libraries were constructed in a second round of multiplex PCR, after which size selection and purification were carried out. Sequencing of the libraries was done on an Illumina HiSeq2000 using paired-end 100 bp reads. The study's processing was this. SOAPnuke was used to process the raw data, throwing out any read that contained adapters or uncalled bases, had a mean Phred below 15, or lacked an exact constant-primer or identifier match. High-quality paired reads were merged with COPE v1.2.5, and unique nucleotide sequences were defined as clonotypes. MiTCR v1.1 was used to align the clonotypes against IMGT TRBV, TRBD and TRBJ reference segments. Only V-J combinations with frequency above 0.0001, covering about 99% of repertoires, were analysed. A TCS score was defined as the ratio of F50 (clonal expansion) to E x V (chaos), with BLOSUM62-based TCRdist applied between CDR3 peptides within each V-J. Welch's t-statistics and random forest reduced around 520 V-J features to roughly 13, which were used in a naive Bayes classifier (R e1071). TCRdb reanalyzed the raw reads on its own, using fastp at Q25 for trimming and MiXCR for clone calling, and kept in-frame beta chains. Each entry is one CDR3 protein sequence, shown with its most common DNA and genes. TCRdb, not the authors, supplied the V and J calls. The sample table contains a few hundred thousand distinct CDR3 sequences; only one count was recorded for about 15% of them. Clones ranked in the top ten supply about 33% of the sample.

This clonotype has a handful of counts. No antigen is known for it. Base qualities are missing; no much larger clone stands one base away. This TCR was recovered from a woman aged 50 to 65 with Graves' hyperthyroidism that later progressed to Graves' ophthalmopathy. In this chain, TRBV9 is recombined with TRBJ2-1; the D gene cannot be named for sure. Sequences were obtained from blood. The CDR3 corresponds to CASSVAQAPNEQFF. The bases are TGTGCCAGCAGCGTAGCTCAGGCGCCCAATGAGCAGTTCTTC.